The clone carrying this T cell receptor (beta chain) was seen a few times. Its specificity is not known. These data originate in a study of OX40 agonist ivuxolimab in advanced cancers. As for the study in general: At 0.01 to 10 mg/kg, ivuxolimab was administered intravenously to patients every 2 weeks. Enrolled patients in dose escalation had cancers that were hepatocellular carcinoma, melanoma, renal cell or head and neck cancer. The mean age was about 61 years, ranging from about 23 to 79, with around four fifths of participants male. Whole-study findings and limits: Circulating CD4+ and CD8+ T cells showed clonal expansion by week 6 at 0.1 to 3.0 mg/kg.

V dropped 4 bases and J dropped 5; count of bases not matched to a gene: 7. This CDR3 is 15 amino acids long. The germline CDR1 and CDR2 sequences are MGHRA and YSYEKL. The assay was immunoSEQ multiplex PCR, and TCRdb's table has in-frame clones only and misses some. The data hold tens of thousands of clones, with 81% observed a single time. The sequencing here drew on CD4+ or CD8+ T cells sorted from blood, taken in a trial of the OX40 agonist ivuxolimab. The clonotype originates from an adult with an advanced solid tumor such as melanoma, head and neck, liver or kidney cancer. The gene calls are TRBV4-1 and TRBJ1-2; TRBD1 matches at 10 bases. The DNA of the CDR3 is TGCGCCAGCAGCCCGGACAGGGGGGCTGAGTATGGCTACACCTTC. As protein: CASSPDRGAEYGYTF.